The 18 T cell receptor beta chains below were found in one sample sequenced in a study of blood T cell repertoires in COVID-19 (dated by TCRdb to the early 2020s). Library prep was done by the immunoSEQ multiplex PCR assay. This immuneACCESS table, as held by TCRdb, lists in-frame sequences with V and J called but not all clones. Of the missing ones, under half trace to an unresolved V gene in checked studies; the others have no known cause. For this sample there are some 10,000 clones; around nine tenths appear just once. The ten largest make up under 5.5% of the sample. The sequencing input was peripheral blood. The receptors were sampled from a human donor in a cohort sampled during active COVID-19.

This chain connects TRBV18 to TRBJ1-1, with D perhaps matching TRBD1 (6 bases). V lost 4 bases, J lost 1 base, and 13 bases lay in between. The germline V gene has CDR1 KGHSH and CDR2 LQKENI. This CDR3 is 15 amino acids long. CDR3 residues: CASSLGGVRNTEAFF. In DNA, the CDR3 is TGTGCCAGCTCACTTGGGGGCGTTAGGAACACTGAAGCTTTCTTT.

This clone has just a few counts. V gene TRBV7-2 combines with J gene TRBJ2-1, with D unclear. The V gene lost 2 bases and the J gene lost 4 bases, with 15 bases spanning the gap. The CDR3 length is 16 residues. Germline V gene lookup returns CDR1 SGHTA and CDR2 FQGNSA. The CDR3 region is CASSLLSDFSYNEQFF. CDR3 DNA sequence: TGTGCCAGCAGCTTATTGAGTGACTTCTCTTACAATGAGCAGTTCTTC.

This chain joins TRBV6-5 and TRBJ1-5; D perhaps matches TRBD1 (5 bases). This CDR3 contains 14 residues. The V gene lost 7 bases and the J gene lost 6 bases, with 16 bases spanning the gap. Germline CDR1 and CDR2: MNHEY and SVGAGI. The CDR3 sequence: CASIQGGASQPQHF. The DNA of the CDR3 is TGTGCCAGCATCCAAGGAGGGGCCTCTCAGCCCCAGCATTTT.

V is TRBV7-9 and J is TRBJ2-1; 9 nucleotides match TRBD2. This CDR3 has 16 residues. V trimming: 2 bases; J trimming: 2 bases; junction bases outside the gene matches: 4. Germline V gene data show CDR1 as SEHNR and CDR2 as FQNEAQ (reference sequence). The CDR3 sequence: CASSLRREGPYNEQFF. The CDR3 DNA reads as TGTGCCAGCAGCTTACGGCGGGAGGGCCCCTACAATGAGCAGTTCTTC.

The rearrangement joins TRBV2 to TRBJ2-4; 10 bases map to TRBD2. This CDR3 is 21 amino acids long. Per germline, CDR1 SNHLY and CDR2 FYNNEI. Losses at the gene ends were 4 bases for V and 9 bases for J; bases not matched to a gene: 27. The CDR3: CASSVQTSGQRIGGVLGIQYF. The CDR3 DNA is TGTGCCAGCAGTGTCCAGACTAGCGGGCAAAGAATAGGGGGGGTATTGGGCATTCAGTACTTC. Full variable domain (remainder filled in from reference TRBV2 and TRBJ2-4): EPEVTQTPSHQVTQMGQEVILRCVPISNHLYFYWYRQILGQKVEFLVSFYNNEISEKSEIFDDQFSVERPDGSNFTLKIRSTKLEDSAMYFCASSVQTSGQRIGGVLGIQYFGAGTRLSVL.

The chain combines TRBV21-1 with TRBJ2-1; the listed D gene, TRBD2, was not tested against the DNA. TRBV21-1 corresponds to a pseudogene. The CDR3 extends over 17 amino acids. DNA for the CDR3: TGTGCCAGCAGCAAAGGACGGAGGGGGGGATCCTACAATGAGCAGTTCTTC. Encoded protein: CASSKGRRGGSYNEQFF.

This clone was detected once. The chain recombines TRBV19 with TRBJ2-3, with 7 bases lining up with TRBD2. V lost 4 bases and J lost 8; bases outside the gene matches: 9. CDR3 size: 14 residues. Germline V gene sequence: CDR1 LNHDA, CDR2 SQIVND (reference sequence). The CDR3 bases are TGTGCCAGTAGTAGCCGGGACTACGCGGCTACGCAGTATTTT. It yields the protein CASSSRDYAATQYF.

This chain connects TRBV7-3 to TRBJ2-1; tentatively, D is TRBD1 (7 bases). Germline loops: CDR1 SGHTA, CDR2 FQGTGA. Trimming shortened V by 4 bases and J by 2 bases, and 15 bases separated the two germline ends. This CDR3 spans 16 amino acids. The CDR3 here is CASSSLGGGTYNEQFF. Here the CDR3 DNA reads TGTGCCAGCAGCTCATTAGGGGGCGGGACCTACAATGAGCAGTTCTTC.

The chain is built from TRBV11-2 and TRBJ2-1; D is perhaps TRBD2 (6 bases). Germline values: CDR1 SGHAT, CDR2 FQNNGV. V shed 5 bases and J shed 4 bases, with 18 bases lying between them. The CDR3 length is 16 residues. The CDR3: CASSPRWRGTYNEQFF. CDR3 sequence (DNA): TGTGCCAGCAGCCCACGCTGGAGGGGCACTTACAATGAGCAGTTCTTC.

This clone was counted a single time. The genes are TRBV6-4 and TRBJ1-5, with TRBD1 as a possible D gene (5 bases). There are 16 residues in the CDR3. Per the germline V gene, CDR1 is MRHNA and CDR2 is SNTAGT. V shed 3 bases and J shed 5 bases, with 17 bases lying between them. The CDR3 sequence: CASSEGGGRVDQPQHF. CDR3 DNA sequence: TGTGCCAGCAGTGAGGGAGGAGGCAGGGTGGATCAGCCCCAGCATTTT.

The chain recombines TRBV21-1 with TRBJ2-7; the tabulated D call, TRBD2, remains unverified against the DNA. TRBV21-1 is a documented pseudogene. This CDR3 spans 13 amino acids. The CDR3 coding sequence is TGTGCCAGCACCCCGAGGAGCTCCTACGAGCAGTACTTC. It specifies CASTPRSSYEQYF.

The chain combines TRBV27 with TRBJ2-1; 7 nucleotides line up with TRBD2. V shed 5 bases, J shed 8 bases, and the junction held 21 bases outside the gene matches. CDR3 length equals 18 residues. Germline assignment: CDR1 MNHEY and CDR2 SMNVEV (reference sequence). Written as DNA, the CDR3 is TGTGCCAGCAGTCCCGTACATCCCTCCAGCGGGATCAGCTATGAGCAGTTCTTC. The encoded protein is CASSPVHPSSGISYEQFF.

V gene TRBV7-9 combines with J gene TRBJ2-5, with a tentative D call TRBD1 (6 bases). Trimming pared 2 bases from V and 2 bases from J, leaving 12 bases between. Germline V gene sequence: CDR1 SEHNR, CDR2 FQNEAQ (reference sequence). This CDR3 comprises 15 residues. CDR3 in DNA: TGTGCCAGCAGCTTAAAGGTGGGGGCACAAGAGACCCAGTACTTC. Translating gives CASSLKVGAQETQYF.

The CDR3 nucleotides read TGCAGCGTTGCATCTAACTCCTACAATGAGCAGTTCTTC. Residues: CSVASNSYNEQFF. J is TRBJ2-1 and V is TRBV29-1; no firm D call. V was pared by 4 bases and J by 0 bases, with 7 bases between. CDR1 SQVTM and CDR2 ANQGSEA come from the germline V gene. The CDR3 spans 13 residues.

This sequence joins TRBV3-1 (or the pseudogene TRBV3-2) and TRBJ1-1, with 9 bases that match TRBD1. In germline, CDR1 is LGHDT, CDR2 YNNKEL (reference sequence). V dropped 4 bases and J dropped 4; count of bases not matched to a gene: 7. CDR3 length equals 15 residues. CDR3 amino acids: CASSPRQGGGTEAFF. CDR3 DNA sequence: TGTGCCAGCAGCCCTCGACAGGGGGGGGGCACTGAAGCTTTCTTT.

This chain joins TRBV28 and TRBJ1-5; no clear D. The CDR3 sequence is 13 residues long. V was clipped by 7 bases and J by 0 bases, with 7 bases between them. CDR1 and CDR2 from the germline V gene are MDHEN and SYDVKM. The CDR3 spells CASNGGSNQPQHF. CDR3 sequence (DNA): TGTGCCAGCAACGGCGGTAGCAATCAGCCCCAGCATTTT.

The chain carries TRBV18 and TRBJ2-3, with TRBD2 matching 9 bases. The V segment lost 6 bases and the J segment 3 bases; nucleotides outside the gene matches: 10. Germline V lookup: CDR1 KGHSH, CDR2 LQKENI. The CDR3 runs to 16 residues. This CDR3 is CASSPLAGRGTDTQYF. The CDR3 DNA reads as TGTGCCAGCTCGCCCCTAGCGGGAAGGGGTACAGATACGCAGTATTTT.

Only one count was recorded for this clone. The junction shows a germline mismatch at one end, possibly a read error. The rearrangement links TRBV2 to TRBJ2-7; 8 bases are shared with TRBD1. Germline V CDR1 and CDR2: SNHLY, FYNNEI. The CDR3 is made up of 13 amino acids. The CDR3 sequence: CASMGQVSHEQYF. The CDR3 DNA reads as TGTGCCAGCATGGGACAGGTCTCCCACGAGCAGTACTTC.